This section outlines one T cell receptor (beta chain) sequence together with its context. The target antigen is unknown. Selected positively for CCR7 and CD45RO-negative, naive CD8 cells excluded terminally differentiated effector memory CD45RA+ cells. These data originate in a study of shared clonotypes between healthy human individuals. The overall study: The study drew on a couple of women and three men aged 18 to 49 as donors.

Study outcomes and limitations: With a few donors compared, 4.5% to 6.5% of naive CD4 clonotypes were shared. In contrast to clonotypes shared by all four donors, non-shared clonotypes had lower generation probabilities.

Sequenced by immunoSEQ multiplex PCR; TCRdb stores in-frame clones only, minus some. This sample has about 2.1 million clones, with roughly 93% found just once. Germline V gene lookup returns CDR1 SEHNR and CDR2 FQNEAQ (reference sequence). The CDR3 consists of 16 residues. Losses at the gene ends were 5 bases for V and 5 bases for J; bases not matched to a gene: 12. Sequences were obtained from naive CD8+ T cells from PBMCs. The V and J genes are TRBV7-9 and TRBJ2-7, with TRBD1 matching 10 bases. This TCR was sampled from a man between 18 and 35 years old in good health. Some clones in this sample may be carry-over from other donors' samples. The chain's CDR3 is CASSPPGQGIEHEQYF. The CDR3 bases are TGTGCCAGCAGCCCACCGGGACAGGGGATCGAACACGAGCAGTACTTC.